The sequence of this T cell receptor beta chain was determined in a study of T cells in localized non-small cell lung cancer. Study-level results: Density of T cells in blood, when higher, went with longer overall survival. The highest T cell clonality was in uninvolved adjacent lung, above tumor. As only one tumor region underwent sequencing, heterogeneity remains possible. In adjacent lung appeared a median about 57 of the top 100 tumor clones.

On this clone itself: Its antigen remains unidentified.

Trimming removed 0 bases from V and 4 bases from J; junction bases left unmatched: 5. This CDR3 spans 16 amino acids. In germline, CDR1 is SGHRS, CDR2 YFSETQ. TCRdb's table, derived via immunoSEQ multiplex PCR, lists solely in-frame clones and lacks some. The table lists about 75,000 clones, 75% to 85% of them singletons. This chain connects TRBV5-1 to TRBJ1-1; TRBD1 matches at 11 bases. This sequence was found in a female donor of 60 years or more with stage I lung adenocarcinoma. Sequenced here: peripheral blood, sampled before any cancer treatment. The CDR3: CASSLAMGQGVTEAFF. In nucleotides, the CDR3 is TGCGCCAGCAGCTTGGCGATGGGACAGGGGGTCACTGAAGCTTTCTTT.